This T cell receptor (beta chain) is from a study of blood T cell repertoires in COVID-19. The overall study: T cells, B-cell-depleted T cells, or PBMCs supplied cDNA or gDNA.

In the authors' methods: Nucleated cell number was recorded as an estimate derived from reference gene primer amplification. Data came from immunoSEQ multiplex PCR; TCRdb stores just in-frame clones and leaves some out. The DNA was the basis for D and trimming; V, J and clone size are from that table. The sample shows about 320,000 clones, under 95% of them seen only once. V shed 0 bases, J shed 3 bases, and the junction held 6 bases outside the gene matches. The germline V gene has CDR1 SGHTA and CDR2 FQGNSA. There are 16 residues in the CDR3. The study assigned cohorts using participant-reported clinical history.

The sample was PBMCs or T cells enriched from blood (not recorded which). This sequence joins TRBV7-2 and TRBJ1-2; TRBD1 aligns across 8 bases. This clonotype was sampled from a man aged 55 to 70 who had recovered from COVID-19. DNA for the CDR3: TGTGCCAGCAGCTTAGCTACCGGGACAGGATACTATGGCTACACCTTC. Residues: CASSLATGTGYYGYTF.